This is a list of T cell receptor beta chains from one sample in a study of T cells in Graves' hyperthyroidism and ophthalmopathy. TCRdb reanalysed the multiplex PCR reads using MiXCR and keeps one entry per CDR3 protein. The sample lists roughly 360,000 distinct CDR3 sequences; roughly 13% were seen once. The sample was blood. The source is a man under 40 with Graves' hyperthyroidism that later progressed to Graves' ophthalmopathy. The CDR3 runs from the conserved cysteine through the conserved F or W. Each record gives: D gene, CDR3 length, J gene, V gene, clone size, CDR3 protein, CDR3 DNA. The D gene is left open where the match is weak. The size entry is marked missing in some rows and otherwise reads once, few, many or a size class.

D: -
length: 14
J: TRBJ2-6
V: TRBV5-1
size: few
CDR3: CASSDPDGANVLTF
DNA: TGCGCCAGCAGCGATCCTGATGGGGCCAACGTCCTGACTTTC

D: -
length: 11
J: TRBJ1-1
V: TRBV28
size: many
CDR3: CASSTTTEAFF
DNA: TGTGCCAGCAGCACTACCACTGAAGCTTTCTTT

D: TRBD1
length: 16
J: TRBJ2-2
V: TRBV4-1
size: few
CDR3: CASSQTGTGFAGELFF
DNA: TGCGCCAGCAGCCAAACCGGGACAGGGTTTGCCGGGGAGCTGTTTTTT

D: -
length: 16
J: TRBJ2-5
V: TRBV24-1
size: once
CDR3: CATSAPTRGSSETQYF
DNA: TGTGCCACCAGCGCCCCAACAAGGGGGTCGAGCGAGACCCAGTACTTC

D: -
length: 15
J: TRBJ1-4
V: TRBV27
size: many
CDR3: CASSWGARTNEKLFF
DNA: TGTGCCAGCAGTTGGGGGGCGCGCACTAATGAAAAACTGTTTTTT

D: -
length: 12
J: TRBJ1-2
V: TRBV5-6
size: -
CDR3: CASRVSGYGYTF
DNA: TGTGCCAGCAGGGTCAGTGGTTATGGCTACACCTTC

D: TRBD2
length: 15
J: TRBJ2-3
V: TRBV7-7
size: few
CDR3: CASSLGLAGAGAQYF
DNA: TGTGCTAGCAGCTTAGGACTAGCGGGGGCTGGGGCGCAGTATTTT

D: TRBD2
length: 15
J: TRBJ2-5
V: TRBV7-9
size: many
CDR3: CASTRYSGGGETQYF
DNA: TGTGCCAGCACTCGTTACAGCGGGGGAGGAGAGACCCAGTACTTC

D: -
length: 15
J: TRBJ2-2
V: TRBV5-1
size: many
CDR3: CASSFGVGDTGELFF
DNA: TGCGCCAGCAGCTTCGGGGTTGGGGACACCGGGGAGCTGTTTTTT

D: TRBD1
length: 16
J: TRBJ1-3
V: TRBV5-1
size: -
CDR3: CASSLAGGNSGNTIYF
DNA: TGCGCCAGCAGCTTGGCAGGGGGCAACTCTGGAAACACCATATATTTT

D: -
length: 16
J: TRBJ1-4
V: TRBV7-8
size: many
CDR3: CASSLALGGAQEKLFF
DNA: TGTGCCAGCAGCTTAGCGTTGGGGGGCGCTCAGGAAAAACTGTTTTTT

D: TRBD1
length: 14
J: TRBJ2-7
V: TRBV5-1
size: many
CDR3: CASSWGQGDYEQYF
DNA: TGCGCCAGCAGCTGGGGACAGGGGGACTACGAGCAGTACTTC

D: TRBD1
length: 15
J: TRBJ1-4
V: TRBV29-1
size: -
CDR3: CSVTPRGGGQEKLFF
DNA: TGCAGCGTAACACCTAGAGGGGGGGGACAGGAAAAACTGTTTTTT

D: TRBD1
length: 16
J: TRBJ2-7
V: TRBV6-5
size: many
CDR3: CASSYSSETGPLEQYF
DNA: TGTGCCAGCAGTTACTCGTCGGAGACAGGGCCCCTCGAGCAGTACTTC

D: -
length: 14
J: TRBJ2-5
V: TRBV6-5
size: many
CDR3: CASSYSSLQETQYF
DNA: TGTGCCAGCAGTTACTCATCTCTCCAAGAGACCCAGTACTTC